The clone carrying this T cell receptor (beta chain) was seen a handful of times. The CDR3 totals 16 residues. The germline V and J ends were trimmed by 3 bases and 2 bases, with 15 bases remaining between them. Per germline, CDR1 MGHRA and CDR2 YSYEKL. A template switching step contributed a universal primer site, while unique molecular identifiers were present in the cDNA. Each CDR3 protein is one row after TCRdb ran MiXCR on the 5' RACE reads. The table shows 540,000 or so distinct CDR3 sequences, with about a fifth occurring only once. The sample belongs to a study of identical twins. The same sample was also used in a study of yellow fever vaccine responses in identical twins.

The TCR comes from a woman between 18 and 29 years old in good health. Sequencing was performed on CD4+ T cells sorted from blood. This chain joins TRBV4-1 and TRBJ2-3, with D tentatively TRBD1 (5 bases). DNA of the CDR3: TGCGCCAGCAGCCATTGGACAAGGGCGAACACAGATACGCAGTATTTT. It is translated as CASSHWTRANTDTQYF.